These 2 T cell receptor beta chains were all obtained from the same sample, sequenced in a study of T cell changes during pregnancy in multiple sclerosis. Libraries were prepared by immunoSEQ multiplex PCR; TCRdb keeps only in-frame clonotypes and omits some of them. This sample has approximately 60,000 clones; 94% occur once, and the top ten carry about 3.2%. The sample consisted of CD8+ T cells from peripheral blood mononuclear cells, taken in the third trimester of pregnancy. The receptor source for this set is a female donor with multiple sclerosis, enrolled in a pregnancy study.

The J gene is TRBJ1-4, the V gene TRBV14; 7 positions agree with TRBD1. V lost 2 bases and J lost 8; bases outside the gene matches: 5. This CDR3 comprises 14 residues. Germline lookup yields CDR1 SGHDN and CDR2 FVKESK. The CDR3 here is CASSQTGTVEKLFF. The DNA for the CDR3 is TGTGCCAGCAGCCAAACCGGGACAGTCGAAAAACTGTTTTTT.

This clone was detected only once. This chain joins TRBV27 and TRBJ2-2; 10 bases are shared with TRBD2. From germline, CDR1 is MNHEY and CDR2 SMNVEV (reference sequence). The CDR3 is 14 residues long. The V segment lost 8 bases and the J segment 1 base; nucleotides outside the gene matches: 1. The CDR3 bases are TGTGCCAGCGGACTAGCGGTGAACACCGGGGAGCTGTTTTTT. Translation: CASGLAVNTGELFF.